These T cell receptor beta chains were read from a single sample in a study of cytomegalovirus exposure and HLA in healthy donors. Method: immunoSEQ multiplex PCR; TCRdb's copy keeps in-frame clones and lacks some. The table lists some 150,000 clones, around three quarters of them singletons. Material for sequencing was PBMCs. These receptors were obtained from a woman aged 50 to 60 in good health and CMV-seronegative. Each CDR3 is given with its conserved first and last residue. A D gene is named only where the DNA matches it firmly. Size is omitted from some rows. Given values are once, few, many or a class for expanded clones.

d_call | j_call | v_call | clone_size | cdr3_aa | cdr3_nt
- | TRBJ1-1 | TRBV6-5 | - | CASSYRGTGGAFF | TGTGCCAGCAGTTACCGGGGAACTGGAGGAGCTTTCTTT
- | TRBJ2-3 | TRBV5-1 | - | CASSLERTVSTDTQYF | TGCGCCAGCAGCTTAGAACGGACAGTCAGCACAGATACGCAGTATTTT
- | TRBJ1-2 | TRBV5-6 | - | CASSLGTLSYGYTF | TGTGCCAGCAGCTTAGGGACACTATCCTATGGCTACACCTTC
TRBD1 | TRBJ2-1 | TRBV11-1 | - | CASSPGKQGMTYNEQFF | TGTGCCAGCAGCCCGGGAAAACAGGGGATGACCTACAATGAGCAGTTCTTC
- | TRBJ1-2 | TRBV7-9 | - | CASSLGASNYGYTF | TGTGCCAGCAGCTTAGGAGCCTCGAACTATGGCTACACCTTC
- | TRBJ2-5 | TRBV27 | - | CASSFLSRGDLEQYF | TGTGCCAGCAGTTTCTTGTCCAGGGGGGACTTGGAGCAGTACTTC
- | TRBJ1-4 | TRBV29-1 | once | CSVGRRTNEKLFF | TGCAGCGTTGGACGGAGAACTAATGAAAAACTGTTTTTT
- | TRBJ2-1 | TRBV19 | - | CASSIDRGSPEQFF | TGTGCCAGTAGTATAGATCGGGGTAGCCCAGAGCAGTTCTTC
- | TRBJ2-1 | TRBV2 | - | CASRNYEQFF | TGTGCCAGCAGGAACTATGAGCAGTTCTTC
- | TRBJ2-7 | TRBV20-1 | - | CSARDSGEQYF | TGCAGTGCTAGGGATTCCGGGGAGCAGTACTTC
TRBD2 | TRBJ2-7 | TRBV25-1 | - | CASSELAGKLYEQYF | TGTGCCAGCAGTGAATTAGCGGGAAAGTTATACGAGCAGTACTTC
TRBD2 | TRBJ2-2 | TRBV6-6 | - | CASSYPLGLNTGELFF | TGTGCCAGCAGTTACCCACTGGGACTAAACACCGGGGAGCTGTTTTTT
- | TRBJ2-3 | TRBV6-6 | - | CASSYLEDTQYF | TGTGCCAGCAGTTACTTGGAGGATACGCAGTATTTT
- | TRBJ1-4 | TRBV5-1 | - | CASSSETGTVEKLFF | TGCGCCAGCAGCTCCGAGACAGGAACGGTAGAAAAACTGTTTTTT
- | TRBJ1-2 | TRBV9 | once | CASSTSGGYTF | TGTGCCAGCAGCACAAGTGGCGGCTACACCTTC
- | TRBJ2-5 | TRBV5-6 | - | CASSLWGATLRETQYF | TGTGCCAGCAGCTTGTGGGGAGCCACCCTTCGGGAGACCCAGTACTTC
- | TRBJ1-5 | TRBV28 | few | CASSLRDTNQPQHF | TGTGCCAGCAGCCTCCGGGACACGAATCAGCCCCAGCATTTT
- | TRBJ1-4 | TRBV10-2 | - | CASRDLGTYLFF | TGCGCCAGCAGAGATTTGGGGACTTACCTGTTTTTT
- | TRBJ2-3 | TRBV7-8 | few | CASSPAADTQYF | TGTGCCAGCAGCCCAGCGGCAGATACGCAGTATTTT
TRBD2 | TRBJ2-3 | TRBV13 | - | CASSPRGGSDTQYF | TGTGCCAGCAGCCCTCGGGGGGGCTCAGATACGCAGTATTTT